This T cell receptor (beta chain) was captured by sequencing in a study of CD8 T cells in ankylosing spondylitis. Libraries of TCR beta came from quantitative 5'-RACE with molecular barcodes. TCRdb recomputed calls from the 5' RACE reads with MiXCR, one row per CDR3 protein. The sample has more than 150,000 distinct CDR3 sequences, 13% seen once. V was trimmed by 0 bases and J by 4 bases, leaving 10 bases between them. The CDR3 is 15 residues long. Germline V gene sequence: CDR1 LGHDT, CDR2 YNNKEL (reference sequence). This clonotype has a count of ten or more. The antigen is unknown. Study-level findings and limits: In ankylosing spondylitis blood, a motif of eight highly homologous TCR beta variants appeared characteristic. Disease-linked clones bore a CD8+ phenotype, appearing relatively rarely in peripheral blood. Certain motif variants had earlier been reported in reactive arthritis synovial fluid and blood.

V is TRBV3-1 and J is TRBJ2-1; D possibly corresponds to TRBD1 (6 bases). The TCR was taken from a female donor with ankylosing spondylitis or in good health (not recorded which). The sequenced sample consisted of blood, either unsorted or a sorted T cell fraction (not recorded which). CDR3 nucleotides: TGTGCCAGCAGCCAAGATCTCGGGACATACAATGAGCAGTTCTTC. Translated: CASSQDLGTYNEQFF.